The present T cell receptor beta chain was sequenced within a study of blood T cell repertoires in COVID-19. For the study at large: Some COVID-19 samples were acute and others convalescent; all came from the United States, Italy and Spain. The analysed material was cDNA or gDNA that came from T cells, B-cell-depleted T cells, or PBMCs.

Original data processing: By means of reference gene primer amplification, nucleated cell counts were estimated. Profiling relied on immunoSEQ multiplex PCR, and the TCRdb table lists in-frame clones only, not all of them. For V, J and clone size, that table is used; D and trimming come from the DNA. The table records 140,000 to 150,000 clones, approximately 88% of them present only once. The CDR3 totals 14 residues. Unmatched junction bases numbered 7, after V lost 6 bases and J lost 5 bases. The V gene's germline CDR1 is MNHEY and CDR2 SVGAGI. A few counts support this clone. Material: peripheral blood. The receptor was derived from a woman in her 50s with acute or convalescent COVID-19. The genes are TRBV6-5 and TRBJ2-7; TRBD1 matches at 10 bases. CDR3 amino acids: CASRRGQGLHEQYF. The CDR3 nucleotides read TGTGCCAGCAGGCGGGGACAGGGGTTACACGAGCAGTACTTC.